The 27 T cell receptor beta chains listed next were all sequenced from one sample in a study of CXCR3-negative and CXCR3-positive naive CD8 T cells. Antigen specificity for these receptors is unknown. In preparing the TRB cDNA libraries, 5' RACE with UMI labels was used. For each CDR3 protein, TCRdb gives one entry from its re-call of the 5' RACE reads, without DNA. The specimen's table records over 95,000 distinct CDR3 sequences. General study findings and limits: The TRB CDR3s that CXCR3-positive naive cells carried were more hydrophobic than those of CXCR3-negative naive cells.

Source material: naive CXCR3+ CD8+ T cells from blood. Subset described: CD45RO-CCR7+CD27+CD95- naive CD8+ T cells expressing CXCR3 (TNR3+). These receptors came from a human donor in good health. Some clones in this sample may be carry-over from other donors' samples.

The CDR3 sequence: CIAGMGVDYEQYF. The chain has TRBV29-1 and TRBJ2-7; TCRdb's assignment of TRBD1 cannot be checked, as there is no DNA. The CDR3 contains 13 residues. Germline V CDR1 and CDR2: SQVTM, ANQGSEA.

The chain joins TRBV28 to TRBJ1-1. Germline V lookup: CDR1 MDHEN, CDR2 SYDVKM. This CDR3 is built from 14 residues. The CDR3 here is CASSLQAVNTEAFF.

The genes are TRBV5-1 and TRBJ2-1; the TCRdb call, TRBD2, lacks DNA for checking. The CDR3 has 15 residues. Germline V gene lookup returns CDR1 SGHRS and CDR2 YFSETQ. CDR3 region: CASSLGSGSRNEQFF.

This sequence joins TRBV29-1 and TRBJ2-1. The germline CDR1 and CDR2 sequences are SQVTM and ANQGSEA. CDR3 length: 12 residues. CDR3: CSGQMRYNEQFF.

The V gene is TRBV5-6, the J gene TRBJ2-3; TCRdb reports TRBD1, a call that lacks DNA to check it against. This CDR3 is 15 amino acids long. In germline, CDR1 is SGHDT, CDR2 YYEEEE. This CDR3 reads CASSPPDRSTDTQYF.

The V call is TRBV28, the J call TRBJ2-6. From germline, CDR1 is MDHEN and CDR2 SYDVKM. The CDR3 sequence is 17 residues long. Here the CDR3 reads CASSPRHLDSGANVLAF.

The chain employs TRBV2 and TRBJ2-2; TCRdb designates TRBD1, a call that cannot be tested without DNA. The CDR3 contains 17 residues. CDR1 SNHLY and CDR2 FYNNEI come from the germline V gene. The CDR3 sequence is CASSEGVGGADTGELFF.

The rearrangement uses TRBV5-1 and TRBJ2-7. CDR3 length equals 12 residues. From germline, CDR1 is SGHRS and CDR2 YFSETQ. The CDR3 here is CASSLDGFEQYF.

V usage is TRBV15 and J usage is TRBJ1-2. This CDR3 has 12 residues. Germline CDR1 and CDR2: LNHNV and YYDKDF (reference sequence). The CDR3 is CATRGSNYGYTF. Supplemented by reference TRBV15 and TRBJ1-2, the full variable domain reads DAMVIQNPRYQVTQFGKPVTLSCSQTLNHNVMYWYQQKSSQAPKLLFHYYDKDFNNEADTPDNFQSRRPNTSFCFLDIRSPGLGDTAMYLCATRGSNYGYTFGSGTRLTVV.

The chain recombines TRBV29-1 with TRBJ2-7. The germline gives CDR1 SQVTM, CDR2 ANQGSEA. CDR3 length: 12 amino acids. The CDR3 is CSVEDLEGEQYF.

The rearrangement joins TRBV5-1 to TRBJ2-2; the TCRdb D gene call, TRBD2, has no DNA to confirm it. The CDR3 has 17 amino acids. In germline, CDR1 is SGHRS, CDR2 YFSETQ. CDR3 sequence reads: CASSWGLAGAGTGELFF.

The V and J genes are TRBV5-5 and TRBJ2-1; without DNA, the TCRdb call of TRBD1 cannot be checked. CDR3 length: 14 amino acids. Germline lookup yields CDR1 SGHKS and CDR2 YYEKEE (reference sequence). The CDR3 loop reads CASGPRDGNNEQFF.

The gene calls are TRBV13 and TRBJ2-3; TCRdb's assignment of TRBD2 cannot be checked, as there is no DNA. The V gene's germline CDR1 is PRHDT and CDR2 FYEKMQ (reference sequence). This CDR3 has 17 amino acids. The chain's CDR3 is CASSPRSAEAGTDTQYF.

The chain is built from TRBV7-6 and TRBJ2-1; TCRdb gives TRBD1 as the D gene, but with no DNA this cannot be confirmed. Germline CDR1 is SGHVS and CDR2 is FNYEAQ. The CDR3 is 19 residues long. Here the CDR3 reads CASSLDPRGGGLSYNEQFF.

The rearrangement links TRBV6-2 or TRBV6-3 to TRBJ2-7. Looked up from germline, CDR1 is MNHEY and CDR2 is SVGEGT. This CDR3 spans 14 amino acids. The CDR3 here is CASSYGRGFYEQYF.

The V call is TRBV6-1, the J call TRBJ2-4. Germline V CDR1 and CDR2: MNHNS, SASEGT. The CDR3 runs to 15 residues. Here the CDR3 reads CARRVLGLSKNIQYF.

This chain connects TRBV28 to TRBJ2-1; no DNA is available, so the TRBD2 call from TCRdb remains unchecked. The CDR3 length is 14 residues. Germline assignment: CDR1 MDHEN and CDR2 SYDVKM. CDR3: CASSAGLLASEQFF.

The chain recombines TRBV19 with TRBJ2-1; the D call of TRBD1 rests on TCRdb alone, since no DNA is present to check it. The CDR3 length is 13 residues. Germline values: CDR1 LNHDA, CDR2 SQIVND (reference sequence). The CDR3 here is CASSTTDYNEQFF.

The chain links TRBV10-2 to TRBJ2-1; TCRdb lists TRBD1, though no DNA is available to test this call. CDR3 length: 12 amino acids. The V gene's germline CDR1 is WSHSY and CDR2 SAAADI. CDR3: CASIGAKDEKFF.

The rearrangement uses TRBV12-3 or TRBV12-4 and TRBJ1-1. This CDR3 is built from 12 residues. The CDR3 spells CASSLGLNEAFF.

The chain carries TRBV5-4 and TRBJ2-3; TCRdb names TRBD1, which stays unverified in the absence of DNA. The CDR3 has 15 residues. Germline lookup yields CDR1 SGHNT and CDR2 YYREEE (reference sequence). CDR3 sequence reads: CASSIGQDHTDTQYF.

The chain carries TRBV28 and TRBJ2-2; as DNA is missing, the TRBD2 call by TCRdb cannot be tested. The CDR3 is 15 amino acids. Germline values: CDR1 MDHEN, CDR2 SYDVKM. Here the CDR3 reads CASSLYRAVGGELFF.

This chain links TRBV7-9 with TRBJ1-3. CDR1 is SEHNR and CDR2 is FQNEAQ in the germline V gene (reference sequence). CDR3 length: 16 amino acids. This chain's CDR3 is CASRANLQSSGNTIYF.

This chain connects TRBV5-5 to TRBJ2-5; TCRdb's D call, TRBD1, is unchecked because there is no DNA. Germline CDR1 SGHKS, CDR2 YYEKEE (reference sequence). This CDR3 is 17 amino acids long. The CDR3 loop reads CASSLAGTTMVQETQYF.

The rearrangement joins TRBV7-8 to TRBJ2-1; with no DNA, the TCRdb D assignment of TRBD1 cannot be verified. Germline V gene data show CDR1 as SGHVS and CDR2 as FQNEAQ. The CDR3 runs to 13 residues. The CDR3 spells CASSPGTGMEQFF.

This rearrangement joins TRBV29-1 to TRBJ2-5; there is no DNA to check the TCRdb D call of TRBD2. Germline V gives CDR1 SQVTM, CDR2 ANQGSEA. The CDR3 sequence is 13 residues long. The CDR3 loop reads CSVGRGKKETQYF.

V usage is TRBV7-9 and J usage is TRBJ1-1. Per the germline V gene, CDR1 is SEHNR and CDR2 is FQNEAQ (reference sequence). CDR3 length: 15 residues. CDR3 region: CASSPVEGGDTEAFF. Supplemented by reference TRBV7-9 and TRBJ1-1, the full variable domain reads DTGVSQNPRHKITKRGQNVTFRCDPISEHNRLYWYRQTLGQGPEFLTYFQNEAQLEKSRLLSDRFSAERPKGSFSTLEIQRTEQGDSAMYLCASSPVEGGDTEAFFGQGTRLTVV.